What follows are 3 T cell receptor beta chains derived from one specimen sequenced in a study of shared clonotypes between healthy human individuals. TCRdb's copy holds only in-frame clones and misses some; the assay was immunoSEQ multiplex PCR. The data contain millions of clones, approximately 93% of them singletons. Material: naive CD4+ T cells from PBMCs. Described subset: CD45RA+ positively selected. These receptors were taken from a man aged 18 to 30 in good health. Some clones in this sample may be carry-over from other donors' samples.

The chain carries TRBV4-1 and TRBJ2-5; the D gene is possibly TRBD2 (6 bases). The CDR3 has 15 residues. Trimming pared 4 bases from V and 5 bases from J, leaving 17 bases between. Germline V gives CDR1 MGHRA, CDR2 YSYEKL. In DNA form, the CDR3 reads TGCGCCAGCAGCCGGTTATTAGCGGCCCGGGAGACCCAGTACTTC. The encoded protein is CASSRLLAARETQYF.

The chain couples TRBV11-2 to TRBJ1-2; TRBD1 agrees at 7 bases. Germline-derived CDR1 and CDR2 are SGHAT and FQNNGV. This CDR3 has 15 amino acids. J lost 8 bases, V lost 0 bases, and 9 bases had no gene match. The CDR3 reads CASSLDPDRPKGYTF. CDR3 DNA sequence: TGTGCCAGCAGCTTAGACCCGGACAGGCCGAAAGGCTACACCTTC.

The chain couples TRBV7-2 to TRBJ2-2; D perhaps matches TRBD2 (6 bases). V was clipped by 2 bases and J by 1 base, with 11 bases between them. The CDR3 sequence is 16 residues long. Germline V gene data show CDR1 as SGHTA and CDR2 as FQGNSA. CDR3 sequence (DNA): TGTGCCAGCAGCTTATTACGGACTATGAACACCGGGGAGCTGTTTTTT. Its translation is CASSLLRTMNTGELFF.